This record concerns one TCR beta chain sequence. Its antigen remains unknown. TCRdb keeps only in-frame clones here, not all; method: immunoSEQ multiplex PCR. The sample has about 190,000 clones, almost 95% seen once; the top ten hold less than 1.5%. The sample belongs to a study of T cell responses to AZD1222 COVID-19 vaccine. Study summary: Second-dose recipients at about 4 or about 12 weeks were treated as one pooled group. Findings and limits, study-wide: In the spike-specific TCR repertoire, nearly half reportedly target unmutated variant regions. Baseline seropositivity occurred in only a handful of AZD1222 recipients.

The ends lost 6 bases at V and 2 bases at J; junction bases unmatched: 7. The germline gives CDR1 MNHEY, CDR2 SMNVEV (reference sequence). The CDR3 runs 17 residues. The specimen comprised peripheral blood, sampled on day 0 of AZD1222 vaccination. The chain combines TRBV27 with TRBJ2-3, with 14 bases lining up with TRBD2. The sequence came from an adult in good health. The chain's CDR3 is CASRRRTSGGYTDTQYF. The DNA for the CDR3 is TGTGCCAGCAGACGAAGGACTAGCGGGGGGTACACAGATACGCAGTATTTT.